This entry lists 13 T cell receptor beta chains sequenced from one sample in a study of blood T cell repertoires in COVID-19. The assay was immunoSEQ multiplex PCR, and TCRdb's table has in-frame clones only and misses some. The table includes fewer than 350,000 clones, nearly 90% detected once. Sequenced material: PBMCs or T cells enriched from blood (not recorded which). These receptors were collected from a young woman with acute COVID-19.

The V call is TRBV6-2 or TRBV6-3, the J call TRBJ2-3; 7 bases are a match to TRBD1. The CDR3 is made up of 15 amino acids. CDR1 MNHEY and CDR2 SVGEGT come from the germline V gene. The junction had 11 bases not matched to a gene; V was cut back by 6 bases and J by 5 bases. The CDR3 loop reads CASSPGGQFQDTQYF. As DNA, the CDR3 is TGTGCCAGCAGCCCTGGGGGACAGTTCCAAGATACGCAGTATTTT.

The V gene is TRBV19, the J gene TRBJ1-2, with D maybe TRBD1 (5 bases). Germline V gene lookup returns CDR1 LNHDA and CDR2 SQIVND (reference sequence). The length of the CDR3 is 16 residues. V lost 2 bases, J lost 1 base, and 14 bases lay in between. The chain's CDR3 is CASSIFFGGNNYGYTF. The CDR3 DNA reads TGTGCCAGTAGTATATTTTTCGGGGGGAATAACTATGGCTACACCTTC.

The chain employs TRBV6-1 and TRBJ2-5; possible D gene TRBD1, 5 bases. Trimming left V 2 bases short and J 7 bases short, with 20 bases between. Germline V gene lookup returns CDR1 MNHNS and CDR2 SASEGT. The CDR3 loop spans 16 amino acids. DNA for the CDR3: TGTGCCAGCAGTGAACCAACGGGCCTAGGGGATGGGACCCAGTACTTC. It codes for CASSEPTGLGDGTQYF.

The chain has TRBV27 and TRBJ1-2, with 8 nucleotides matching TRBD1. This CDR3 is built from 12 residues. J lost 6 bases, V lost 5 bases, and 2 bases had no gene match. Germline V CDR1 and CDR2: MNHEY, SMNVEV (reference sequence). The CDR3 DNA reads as TGTGCCAGCAGTGCGACAGGGGATGGCTACACCTTC. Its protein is CASSATGDGYTF.

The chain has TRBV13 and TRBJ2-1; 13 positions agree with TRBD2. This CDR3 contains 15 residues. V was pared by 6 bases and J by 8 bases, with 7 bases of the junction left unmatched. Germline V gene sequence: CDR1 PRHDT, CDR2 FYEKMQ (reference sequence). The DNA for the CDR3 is TGTGCCAGCAGACGGACTAGCGGGAGTATCTATGAGCAGTTCTTC. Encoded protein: CASRRTSGSIYEQFF.

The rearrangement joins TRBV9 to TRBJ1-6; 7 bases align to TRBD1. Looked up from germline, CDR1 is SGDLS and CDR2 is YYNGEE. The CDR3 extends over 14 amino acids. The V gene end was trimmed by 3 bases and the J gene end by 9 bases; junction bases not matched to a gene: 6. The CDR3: CASSAGTERSPLHF. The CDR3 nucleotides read TGTGCCAGCAGCGCCGGGACAGAGCGTTCACCCCTCCACTTT.

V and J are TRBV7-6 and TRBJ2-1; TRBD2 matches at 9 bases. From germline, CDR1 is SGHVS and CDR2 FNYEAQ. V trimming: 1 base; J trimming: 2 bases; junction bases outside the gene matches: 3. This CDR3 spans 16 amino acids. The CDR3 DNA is TGTGCCAGCAGCTTAGAAGTAGCGGGGGCCTACAATGAGCAGTTCTTC. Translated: CASSLEVAGAYNEQFF.

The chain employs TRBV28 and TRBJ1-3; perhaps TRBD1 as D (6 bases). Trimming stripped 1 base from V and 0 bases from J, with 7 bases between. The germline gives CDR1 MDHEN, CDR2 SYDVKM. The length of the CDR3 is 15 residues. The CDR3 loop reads CASSLSDSSGNTIYF. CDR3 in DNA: TGTGCCAGCAGTTTATCGGACAGCTCTGGAAACACCATATATTTT.

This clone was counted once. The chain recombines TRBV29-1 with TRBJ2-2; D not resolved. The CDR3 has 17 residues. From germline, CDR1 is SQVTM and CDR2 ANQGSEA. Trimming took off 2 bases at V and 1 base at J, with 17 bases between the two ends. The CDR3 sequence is CSVENRSLEQNTGELFF. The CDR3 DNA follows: TGCAGCGTTGAAAATCGGAGTTTGGAACAGAACACCGGGGAGCTGTTTTTT.

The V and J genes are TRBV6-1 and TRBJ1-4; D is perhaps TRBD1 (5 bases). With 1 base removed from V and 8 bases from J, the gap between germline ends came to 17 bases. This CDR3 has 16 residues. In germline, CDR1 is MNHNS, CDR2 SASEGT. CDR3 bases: TGTGCCAGCAGTGAAGTCGGGAGGGGTCGTCTCGAAAAACTGTTTTTT. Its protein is CASSEVGRGRLEKLFF.

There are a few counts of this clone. CDR3 bases: TGTGCCAGCACCTACGTCTCTGGGGCCAACGTCCTGACTTTC. Its translation: CASTYVSGANVLTF. V usage is TRBV6-5 and J usage is TRBJ2-6; no clear D gene. Between the trimmed V and J ends, which lost 7 bases and 0 bases, there was a span of 7 bases. In germline, CDR1 is MNHEY, CDR2 SVGAGI. This CDR3 comprises 14 residues.

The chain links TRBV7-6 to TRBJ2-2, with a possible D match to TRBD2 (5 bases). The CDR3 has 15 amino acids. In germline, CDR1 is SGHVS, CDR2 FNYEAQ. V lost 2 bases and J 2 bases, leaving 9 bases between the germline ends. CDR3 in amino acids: CASSLRGANTGELFF. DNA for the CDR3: TGTGCCAGCAGCTTACGGGGAGCAAACACCGGGGAGCTGTTTTTT. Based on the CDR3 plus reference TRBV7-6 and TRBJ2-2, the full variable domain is GAGVSQSPRYKVTKRGQDVALRCDPISGHVSLYWYRQALGQGPEFLTYFNYEAQQDKSGLPNDRFSAERPEGSISTLTIQRTEQRDSAMYRCASSLRGANTGELFFGEGSRLTVL.

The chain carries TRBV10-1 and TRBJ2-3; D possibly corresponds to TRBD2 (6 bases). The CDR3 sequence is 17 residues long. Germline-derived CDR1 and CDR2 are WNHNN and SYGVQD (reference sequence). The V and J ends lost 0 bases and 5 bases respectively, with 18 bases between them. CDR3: CASSESTSSVVGDTQYF. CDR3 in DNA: TGCGCCAGCAGTGAGTCGACGTCTAGCGTCGTCGGAGATACGCAGTATTTT.